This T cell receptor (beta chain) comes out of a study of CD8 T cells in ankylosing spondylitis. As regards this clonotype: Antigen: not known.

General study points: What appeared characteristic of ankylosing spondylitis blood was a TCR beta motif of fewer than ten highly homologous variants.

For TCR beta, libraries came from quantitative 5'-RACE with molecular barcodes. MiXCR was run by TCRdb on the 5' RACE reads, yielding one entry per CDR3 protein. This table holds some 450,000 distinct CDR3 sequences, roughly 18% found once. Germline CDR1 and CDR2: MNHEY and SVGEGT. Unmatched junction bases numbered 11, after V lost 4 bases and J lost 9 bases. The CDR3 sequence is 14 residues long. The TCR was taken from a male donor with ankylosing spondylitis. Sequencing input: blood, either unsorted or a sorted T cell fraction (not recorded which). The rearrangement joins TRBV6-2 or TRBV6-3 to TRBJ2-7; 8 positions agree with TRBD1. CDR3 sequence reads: CASSSGTGGRVQYF. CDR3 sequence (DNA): TGTGCCAGCAGTTCCGGGACAGGCGGTCGGGTGCAGTACTTC.